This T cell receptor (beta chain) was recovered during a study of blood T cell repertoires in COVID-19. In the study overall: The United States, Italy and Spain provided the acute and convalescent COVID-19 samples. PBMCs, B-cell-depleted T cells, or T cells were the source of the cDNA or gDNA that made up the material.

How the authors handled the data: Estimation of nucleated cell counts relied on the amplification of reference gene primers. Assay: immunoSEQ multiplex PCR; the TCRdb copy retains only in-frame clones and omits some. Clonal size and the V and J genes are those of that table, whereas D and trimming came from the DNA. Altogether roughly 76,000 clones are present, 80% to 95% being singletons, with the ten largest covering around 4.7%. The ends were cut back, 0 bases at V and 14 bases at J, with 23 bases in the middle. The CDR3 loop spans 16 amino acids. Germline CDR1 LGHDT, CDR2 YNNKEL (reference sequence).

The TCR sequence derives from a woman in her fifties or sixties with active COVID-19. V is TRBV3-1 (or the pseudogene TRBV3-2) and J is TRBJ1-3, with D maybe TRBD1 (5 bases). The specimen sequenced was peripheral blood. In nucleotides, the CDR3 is TGTGCCAGCAGCCAAGAGAGAGTCCTGGAAACAGGCAGGGTATATTTT. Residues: CASSQERVLETGRVYF.